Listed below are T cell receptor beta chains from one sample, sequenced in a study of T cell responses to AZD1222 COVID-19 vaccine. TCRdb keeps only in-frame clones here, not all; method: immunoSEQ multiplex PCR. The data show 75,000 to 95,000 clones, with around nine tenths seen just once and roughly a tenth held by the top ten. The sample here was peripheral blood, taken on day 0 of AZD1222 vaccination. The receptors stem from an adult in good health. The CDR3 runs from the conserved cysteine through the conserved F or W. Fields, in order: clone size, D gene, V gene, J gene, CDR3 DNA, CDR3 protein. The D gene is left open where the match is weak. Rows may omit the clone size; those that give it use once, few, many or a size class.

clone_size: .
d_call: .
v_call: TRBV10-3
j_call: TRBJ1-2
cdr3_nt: TGTGCCATCAGATACGGGCCCGAGGGACATGGCTACACCTTC
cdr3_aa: CAIRYGPEGHGYTF

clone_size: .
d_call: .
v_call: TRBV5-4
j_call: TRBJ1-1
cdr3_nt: TGTGCCAGCAGATCCCTTAACACTGAAGCTTTCTTT
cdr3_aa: CASRSLNTEAFF

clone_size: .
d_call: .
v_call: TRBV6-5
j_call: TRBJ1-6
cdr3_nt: TGTGCCAGCAGCCCAGAAAGGGTCGGTTCACCCCTCCACTTT
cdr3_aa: CASSPERVGSPLHF

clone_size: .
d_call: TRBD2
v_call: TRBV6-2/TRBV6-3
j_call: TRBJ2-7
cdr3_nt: TGTGCCAGCAGTTTCCTACGGAGCGGGAGTTCCTACGAGCAGTACTTC
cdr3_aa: CASSFLRSGSSYEQYF

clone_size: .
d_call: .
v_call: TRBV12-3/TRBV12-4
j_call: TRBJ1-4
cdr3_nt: TGTGCCAACGGGACGGATGAAAAACTGTTTTTT
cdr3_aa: CANGTDEKLFF

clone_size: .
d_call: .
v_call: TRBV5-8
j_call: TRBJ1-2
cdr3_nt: TGTGCCAGCAGCTTGGGGCTTACTAACTATGGCTACACCTTC
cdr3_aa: CASSLGLTNYGYTF

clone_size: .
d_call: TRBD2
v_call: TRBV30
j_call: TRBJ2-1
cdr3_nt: TGTGCCTGGAGTTGGGGACTAGCGAGGAATGAGCAGTTCTTC
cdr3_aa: CAWSWGLARNEQFF

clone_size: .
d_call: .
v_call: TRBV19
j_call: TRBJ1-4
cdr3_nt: TGTGCCAGTAGCCAGGCCTTAGGTGAAAAACTGTTTTTT
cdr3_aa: CASSQALGEKLFF

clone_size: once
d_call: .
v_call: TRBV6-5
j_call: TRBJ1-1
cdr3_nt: TGTGTGTGCCTGAACACTGAAGCTTTCTTT
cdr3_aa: CVCLNTEAFF

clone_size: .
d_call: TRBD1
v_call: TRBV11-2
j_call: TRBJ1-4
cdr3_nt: TGTGCCAGCAGCATTGGGACAGGGGGAACTAATGAAAAACTGTTTTTT
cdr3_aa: CASSIGTGGTNEKLFF

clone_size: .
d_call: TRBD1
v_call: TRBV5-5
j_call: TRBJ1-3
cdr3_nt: TGTGCCAGCAGCACCCCCGGGACAGTTAACACCATATATTTT
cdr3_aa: CASSTPGTVNTIYF

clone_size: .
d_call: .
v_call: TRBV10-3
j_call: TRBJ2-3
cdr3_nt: TGTGCCATCAGTGTGCAAGAGAGCACAGATACGCAGTATTTT
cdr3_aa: CAISVQESTDTQYF

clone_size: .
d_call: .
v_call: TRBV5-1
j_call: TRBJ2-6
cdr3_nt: TGCGCCAGCAGCTTGGAACAGGTCTCTGGGGCCAACGTCCTGACTTTC
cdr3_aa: CASSLEQVSGANVLTF

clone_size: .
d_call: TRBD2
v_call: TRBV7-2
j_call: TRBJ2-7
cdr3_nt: TGTGCCAGCAGCTTAGATCAAGCGGGAATCTACGAGCAGTACTTC
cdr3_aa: CASSLDQAGIYEQYF

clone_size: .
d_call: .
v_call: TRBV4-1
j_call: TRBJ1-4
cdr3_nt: TGCGCCAGCAGCCAAGGCTCACAGGGTTTAAGAGAAAAACTGTTTTTT
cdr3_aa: CASSQGSQGLREKLFF

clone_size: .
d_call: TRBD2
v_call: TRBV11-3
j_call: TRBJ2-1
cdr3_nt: TGTGCCAGCAGCCCGGGGGGGTACAATGAGCAGTTCTTC
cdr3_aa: CASSPGGYNEQFF

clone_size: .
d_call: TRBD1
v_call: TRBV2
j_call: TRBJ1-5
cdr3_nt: TGTGCCAGCAGTGAGACAGGGGGCCCACCACAGCCCCAGCATTTT
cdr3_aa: CASSETGGPPQPQHF

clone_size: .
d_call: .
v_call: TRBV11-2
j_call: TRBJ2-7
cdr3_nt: TGTGCCAGCAGCTTAAACGAGCAGTACTTC
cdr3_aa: CASSLNEQYF

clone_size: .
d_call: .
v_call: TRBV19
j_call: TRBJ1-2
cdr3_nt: TGTGCCAGTAGTATAGATCGGACAGTCGGTGGTGGCTACACCTTC
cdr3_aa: CASSIDRTVGGGYTF

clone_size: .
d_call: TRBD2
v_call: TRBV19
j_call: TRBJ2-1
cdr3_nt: TGTGCCAGTAGTACCCCGGGACTAACTTACAATGAGCAGTTCTTC
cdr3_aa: CASSTPGLTYNEQFF

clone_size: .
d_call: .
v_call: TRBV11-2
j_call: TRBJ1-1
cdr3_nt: TGTGCCAGCAGCCCCCAACTGGACATGAACACTGAAGCTTTCTTT
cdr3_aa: CASSPQLDMNTEAFF

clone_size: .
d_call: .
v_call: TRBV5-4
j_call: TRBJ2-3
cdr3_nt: TGTGCCAGCAGCCAATTAGCAGAAGCTAGCACAGATACGCAGTATTTT
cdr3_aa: CASSQLAEASTDTQYF

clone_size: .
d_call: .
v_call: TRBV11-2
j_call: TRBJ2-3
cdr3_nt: TGTGCCAGCAGACACCGGGGGGCCGGAACAGATACGCAGTATTTT
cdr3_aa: CASRHRGAGTDTQYF

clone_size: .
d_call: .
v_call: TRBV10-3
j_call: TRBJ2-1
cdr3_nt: TGTGCCATCAGTGAACGAAGGGATGAGCAGTTCTTC
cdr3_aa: CAISERRDEQFF

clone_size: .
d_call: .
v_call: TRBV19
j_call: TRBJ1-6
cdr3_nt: TGTGCCAGTAGCTCCCGGGGGAACTCCTATAATTCACCCCTCCACTTT
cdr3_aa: CASSSRGNSYNSPLHF

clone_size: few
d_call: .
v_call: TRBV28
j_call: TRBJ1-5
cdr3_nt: TGTGCCAGCAGTTCCGCGCGGCCCCAGCATTTT
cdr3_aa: CASSSARPQHF

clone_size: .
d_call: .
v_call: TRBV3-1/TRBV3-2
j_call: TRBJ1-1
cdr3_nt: TGTGCCAGCAGCCAAGATCGACAGGATGAAGCTTTCTTT
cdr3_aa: CASSQDRQDEAFF

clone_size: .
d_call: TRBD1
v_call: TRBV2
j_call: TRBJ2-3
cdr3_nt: TGTGCCAGCAGCCGGGACAGGAACACAGATACGCAGTATTTT
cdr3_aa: CASSRDRNTDTQYF

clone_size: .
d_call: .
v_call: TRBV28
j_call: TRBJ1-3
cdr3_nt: TGTGCCAGCAGTTCCCCCCGCGCAAGGTCAGGAAACACCATATATTTT
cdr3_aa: CASSSPRARSGNTIYF

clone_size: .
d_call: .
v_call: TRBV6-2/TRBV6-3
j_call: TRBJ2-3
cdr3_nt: TGTGCCAGCAGTTACTTCGGGCGGGGCACAGATACGCAGTATTTT
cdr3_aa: CASSYFGRGTDTQYF

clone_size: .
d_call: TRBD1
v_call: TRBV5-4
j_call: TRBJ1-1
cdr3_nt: TGTGCCAGCAGCTGGGGGACAGGGATGACTGAAGCTTTCTTT
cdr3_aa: CASSWGTGMTEAFF

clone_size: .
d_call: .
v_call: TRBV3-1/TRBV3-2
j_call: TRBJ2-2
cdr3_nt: TGTGCCAGCAGAAATTCTTACACCGGGGAGCTGTTTTTT
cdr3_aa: CASRNSYTGELFF

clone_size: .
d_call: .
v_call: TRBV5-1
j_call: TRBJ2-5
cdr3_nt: TGCGCCAGCAGCTTCCCGACAGGGCGGGGAGAGACCCAGTACTTC
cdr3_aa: CASSFPTGRGETQYF

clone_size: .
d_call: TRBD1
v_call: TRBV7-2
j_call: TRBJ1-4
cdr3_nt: TGTGCCAGCAGCTTAGGTGGACAGGGGAGTAATGAAAAACTGTTTTTT
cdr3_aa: CASSLGGQGSNEKLFF

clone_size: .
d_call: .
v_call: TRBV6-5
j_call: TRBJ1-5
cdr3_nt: TGTGCCAGCAGTCCTCTCAGGGGAAGCAATCAGCCCCAGCATTTT
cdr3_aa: CASSPLRGSNQPQHF

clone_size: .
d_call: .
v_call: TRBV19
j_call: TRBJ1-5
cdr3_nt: TGTGCCAGTAGTACGACAGTGGGATTTCAGCCCCAGCATTTT
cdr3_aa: CASSTTVGFQPQHF

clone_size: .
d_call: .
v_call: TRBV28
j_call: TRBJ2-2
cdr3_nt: TGTGCCAGCAGTCCTGTCCTCACTACTACGACCGGGGAGCTGTTTTTT
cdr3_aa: CASSPVLTTTTGELFF

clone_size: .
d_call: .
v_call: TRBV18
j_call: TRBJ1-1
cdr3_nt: TGTGCCAGCTCACCACTCGGGGATGAAGCTTTCTTT
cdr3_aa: CASSPLGDEAFF

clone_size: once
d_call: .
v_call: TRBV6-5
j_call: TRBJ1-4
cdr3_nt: TGTGCCAGCAGATACTTAGGGACAAGGAATGAAAAACTGTTTTTT
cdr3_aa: CASRYLGTRNEKLFF

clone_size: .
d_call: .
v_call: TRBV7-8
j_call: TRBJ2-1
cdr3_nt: TGTGCCAGCAGTGGGGGCACATCGGTCTACAATGAGCAGTTCTTC
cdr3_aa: CASSGGTSVYNEQFF

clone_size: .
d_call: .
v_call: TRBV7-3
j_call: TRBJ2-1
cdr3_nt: TGTGCCAGCAGCTTGGGGCGCCAGCCATACAATGAGCAGTTCTTC
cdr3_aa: CASSLGRQPYNEQFF

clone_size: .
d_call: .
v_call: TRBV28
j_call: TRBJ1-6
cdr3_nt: TGTGCCAGCATATTGAGCTCCTATAATTCACCCCTCCACTTT
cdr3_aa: CASILSSYNSPLHF

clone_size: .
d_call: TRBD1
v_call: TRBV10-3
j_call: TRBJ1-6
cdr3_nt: TGTGCCATCAGTCAAAATCTGGGACAGACTAATTCACCCCTCCACTTT
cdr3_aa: CAISQNLGQTNSPLHF

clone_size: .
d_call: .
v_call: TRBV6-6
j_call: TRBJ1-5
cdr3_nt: TGTGCCAGCAGTCTGACCCCAGGGGAATCATATTGGGATAGCAATCAGCCCCAGCATTTT
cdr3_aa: CASSLTPGESYWDSNQPQHF

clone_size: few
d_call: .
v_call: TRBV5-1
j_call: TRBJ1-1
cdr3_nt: TGCGCCAGCAGCCAAGGGGCGGGGACGAACACTGAAGCTTTCTTT
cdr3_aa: CASSQGAGTNTEAFF

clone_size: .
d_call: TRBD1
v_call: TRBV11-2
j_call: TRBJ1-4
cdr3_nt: TGTGCCAGCAGCTTATTATCGCAGGGGGAACTGTTTTTT
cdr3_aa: CASSLLSQGELFF

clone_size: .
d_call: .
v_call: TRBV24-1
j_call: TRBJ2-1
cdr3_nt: TGTGCCACCAGTGACCCAATAAAAACAGGTCCAAGGCAGTTCTTC
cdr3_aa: CATSDPIKTGPRQFF

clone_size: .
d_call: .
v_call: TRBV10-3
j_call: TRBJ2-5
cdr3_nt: TGTGCCATCAGTGAGTCGACAGGGAGGGAGACCCAGTACTTC
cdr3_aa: CAISESTGRETQYF

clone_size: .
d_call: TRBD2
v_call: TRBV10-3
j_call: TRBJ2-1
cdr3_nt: TGTGCCATCCCAGGAACTAGCGGGGACCGAGAGCAGTTCTTC
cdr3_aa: CAIPGTSGDREQFF